This T cell receptor beta chain comes out of a study of human T cells and chemical hapten exposure (dated by TCRdb to 2020 to 2023). For context, the study as a whole: For sensitization, 2% DPC in acetone was applied to a 2 cm by 2 cm area of upper inner arm skin. Weekly therapeutic DPC doses were additionally applied to the scalp of patients throughout the roughly 25-week study period. Patch testing on the upper back used Finn chambers containing 0.01% DPC, with scoring done after 6 days according to International Contact Dermatitis Research Group standards. The patient cohort, mostly female, included alopecia areata with under or over 50% scalp involvement, alopecia totalis and alopecia universalis. Libraries were pooled for sequencing, and variation in per-sample TCR yields was attributed mainly to small differences in library volumes within the pool. Peripheral blood TCR repertoire changes were tracked in vivo in alopecia patients during primary and secondary sensitization to the hapten diphenylcyclopropenone (DPC). Blood samples were taken from patients before sensitization (week 0) and then at 2, 6 and about 24 weeks after DPC sensitization. Some 29 alopecia patients gave blood for TCR sequencing at one to four time points (pre-sensitization, 2, 6 and 24 weeks). General findings and caveats noted by the study authors: Because every patient had alopecia, a presumed autoimmune disease, the patients' immune response might differ from that of healthy individuals. DPC sensitization did not change how many TCRs were above 1 in 1000 frequency, and no evidence was found of alterations in global repertoire structure. After repeated subsampling, the strength of the expansion versus patch-test correlation and the threshold at which it became significant changed. Expanded TCRs formed significantly more large CDR3 similarity clusters than pre-sensitization or healthy control sets, consistent with antigen-driven responses. Patch test score correlated positively with the number of PT1 expanded TCRs, reaching significance at thresholds 8, 16 and 32 but not at 4.

The sample's time point label, decoded: patch test 1, 2 weeks after DPC sensitization. This sample's treatment or condition label indicates: therapeutic diphenylcyclopropenone sensitization with weekly scalp DPC. At every patch-test visit, the blood draw took place before the patch test was put on. Patients were considered eligible if aged 18 to 70, diagnosed with alopecia and deemed suitable for DPC therapy, and patients were excluded if pregnant. Unfractionated whole blood was collected in Tempus Blood RNA tubes, and total RNA was extracted from that blood. The CDR3 holds 15 amino acids from the cysteine to the phenylalanine. Only the CDR3 DNA is retained, 45 bases long and in frame from the first base. V and J are trimmed by 6 bases and 0 bases, and the gene matches miss 5 bases of the junction. According to the germline V gene, CDR1 reads MNHEY and CDR2 reads SVGEGT. Notes on this clonotype: The specificity of this receptor is unknown. There are no base qualities to consult, and no much larger clone falls within one base.

Libraries came from RACE. The run used a NextSeq 500. During library preparation, unique molecular identifiers were attached to individual cDNA molecules so that TCRs could be counted in a quantitative, reproducible way. From each blood RNA sample, both TCR alpha and TCR beta chains were sequenced. Concerning the study's data processing: Samples had a median of around 92,000 TCRs, with a range from about 23,224 to 700,000. V, J and CDR3 annotation of the TCR reads was performed with the Decombinator software suite. For PS versus PT1 abundance plots, all samples were subsampled to the same number of TCRs (28,000). Expanded TCRs were defined as absent before sensitization and observed at least eight times at the 2-week time point. Using fastp at Q25 and MiXCR, TCRdb reprocessed the public reads and kept productive beta chains. Each CDR3 protein appears once, grouped with its most common genes and DNA. TCRdb, not the authors, supplied the V and J calls. Recorded for this sample are approximately 74,000 distinct CDR3 sequences; around a third of them occurred a single time. The ten largest clones add up to about 8.9% of the sample.

This specimen was whole blood, taken in connection with sensitization to the hapten diphenylcyclopropenone (DPC). This TCR came from a man aged 40-55 years with alopecia areata. Some clones in this sample may be carry-over from other donors' samples. The rearranged chain carries TRBV6-2 or TRBV6-3 and TRBJ1-1; TRBD1 matches 9 bases in the middle. The CDR3 region has the sequence CASRRTGGMNTEAFF. The nucleotides are TGTGCCAGCAGACGCACAGGGGGCATGAACACTGAAGCTTTCTTT.